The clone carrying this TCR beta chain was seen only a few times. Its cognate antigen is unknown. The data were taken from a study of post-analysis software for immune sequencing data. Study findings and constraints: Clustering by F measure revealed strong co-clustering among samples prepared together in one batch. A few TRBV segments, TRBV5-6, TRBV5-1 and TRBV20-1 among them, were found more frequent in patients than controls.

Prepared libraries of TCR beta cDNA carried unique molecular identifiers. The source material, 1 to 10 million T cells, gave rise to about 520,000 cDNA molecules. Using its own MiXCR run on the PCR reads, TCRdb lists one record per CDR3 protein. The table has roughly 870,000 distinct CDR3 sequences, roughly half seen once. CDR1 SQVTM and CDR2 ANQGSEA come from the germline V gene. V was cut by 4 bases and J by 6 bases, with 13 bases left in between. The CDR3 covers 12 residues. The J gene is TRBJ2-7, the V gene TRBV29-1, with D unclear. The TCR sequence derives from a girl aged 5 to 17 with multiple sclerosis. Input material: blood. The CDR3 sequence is CSVGHFNAEQYF. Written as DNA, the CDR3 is TGCAGCGTTGGCCACTTCAATGCCGAGCAGTACTTC.